Sequencing of this T cell receptor (beta chain) was carried out in a study of cytomegalovirus exposure and HLA in healthy donors. Study-wide points: Productive status was seen about 87% or about 30% of the time for most TCR beta V segments in an earlier analysis.

This PCR relied on a set of 60 Vbeta primers and 13 Jbeta primers. In the original workflow: Later, some 75 million unique TCR beta chains were counted in an analysis, and some 10 million of them were shared. Clones were sequenced by immunoSEQ multiplex PCR, and TCRdb holds only the in-frame ones, with some missing. That table is the source of V, J and clone size, and D and trimming were worked out from the DNA. In the table there are under 150,000 clones, nearly 80% of which are singletons. In germline, CDR1 is MDHEN, CDR2 SYDVKM. V was pared by 2 bases and J by 2 bases, with 13 bases between. The CDR3 totals 16 residues. Points on this clone: Its cognate antigen is unknown.

This chain links TRBV28 with TRBJ1-5; no clear D. Sequenced: PBMCs. This TCR came from a man in his forties or fifties in good health and CMV-seropositive. CDR3: CASSLADQAGNQPQHF. CDR3 nucleotide sequence: TGTGCCAGCAGTTTAGCAGACCAAGCGGGCAATCAGCCCCAGCATTTT.